The 12 T cell receptor beta chains listed next were all sequenced from one sample in a study of blood T cell repertoires in COVID-19. Sequencing was performed with immunoSEQ multiplex PCR; in TCRdb, only in-frame clones are kept and a portion is missing. The sample yields some 300,000 clones, more than 75% seen once. Sequencing input: PBMCs or T cells enriched from blood (not recorded which). These TCRs come from a woman in her sixties in a cohort exposed to, infected with or recovered from COVID-19 (not recorded which).

The genes are TRBV5-1 and TRBJ2-5; possibly TRBD2 for D (6 bases). Germline-derived CDR1 and CDR2 are SGHRS and YFSETQ. V gave up 4 bases and J gave up 2 bases, with 15 bases separating them. There are 15 residues in the CDR3. As DNA, the CDR3 is TGCGCCAGCAGCCCGACCGGACTATATCAAGAGACCCAGTACTTC. As protein: CASSPTGLYQETQYF.

The V gene is TRBV7-3, the J gene TRBJ2-1, with TRBD2 matching 10 bases. Germline assignment: CDR1 SGHTA and CDR2 FQGTGA. V dropped 1 base and J dropped 1; count of bases not matched to a gene: 4. The CDR3 contains 17 residues. CDR3 sequence: CASSLRPSGSSYNEQFF. CDR3 nucleotides: TGTGCCAGCAGCTTAAGGCCTAGCGGGAGTTCCTACAATGAGCAGTTCTTC. Full variable domain (outside the CDR3, taken from reference TRBV7-3 and TRBJ2-1): GAGVSQTPSNKVTEKGKYVELRCDPISGHTALYWYRQSLGQGPEFLIYFQGTGAADDSGLPNDRFFAVRPEGSVSTLKIQRTERGDSAVYLCASSLRPSGSSYNEQFFGPGTRLTVL.

Comments on this clone: The sample has other DNA sequences that encode this CDR3 too. The chain is built from TRBV3-1 (or the pseudogene TRBV3-2) and TRBJ2-3, with D maybe TRBD2 (6 bases). Germline loops: CDR1 LGHDT, CDR2 YNNKEL (reference sequence). The CDR3 contains 15 residues. Trimming took 0 bases from V and 4 from J, leaving 11 bases between them. The CDR3 nucleotides are TGTGCCAGCAGCCAAGATAGGAGCGGGCCAGATACGCAGTATTTT. Translating gives CASSQDRSGPDTQYF.

Comment on this clone: Other DNA sequences in this specimen translate into the identical CDR3. This chain connects TRBV7-3 to TRBJ2-1; 8 nucleotides match TRBD1. This CDR3 comprises 13 residues. With V trimmed by 5 bases and J by 7 bases, 4 bases remained unmatched. The germline V gene has CDR1 SGHTA and CDR2 FQGTGA. The CDR3 sequence is CASSQGARNEQFF. The DNA for the CDR3 is TGTGCCAGCAGCCAGGGGGCGCGGAATGAGCAGTTCTTC.

The genes are TRBV5-1 and TRBJ2-5; TRBD1 agrees at 7 bases. The closer fit of TRBJ2-7 to the DNA end suggests the J call may be wrong. This CDR3 has 15 residues. Germline assignment: CDR1 SGHRS and CDR2 YFSETQ. The CDR3 nucleotides read TGCGCCAGCAGCCCCTCTCCCGGGACAGCCTACGAGCAGTACTTC. Amino acids: CASSPSPGTAYEQYF.

The chain couples TRBV9 to TRBJ2-6, with TRBD2 identical over 7 bases. Germline V gene data show CDR1 as SGDLS and CDR2 as YYNGEE. The CDR3 contains 17 residues. V shed 4 bases, J shed 2 bases, and the junction held 9 bases outside the gene matches. The CDR3 here is CASSFSPGGAGANVLTF. The CDR3 region has the DNA TGTGCCAGCAGCTTCTCCCCTGGGGGGGCTGGGGCCAACGTCCTGACTTTC.

The J gene is TRBJ2-1, the V gene TRBV4-3; 14 nucleotides agree with TRBD2. J lost 1 base, V lost 0 bases, and 14 bases had no gene match. Germline-derived CDR1 and CDR2 are LGHNA and YSLEER. CDR3 length: 22 amino acids. The CDR3 DNA reads TGCGCCAGCAGCCAAGATAACTTTCGGGGACTAGCGGGAGCGCCGTCCTACAATGAGCAGTTCTTC. Amino acid sequence: CASSQDNFRGLAGAPSYNEQFF.

V is TRBV28 and J is TRBJ2-5; 14 positions agree with TRBD2. The J segment lost 2 bases and the V segment lost 2 bases, leaving 7 bases of the junction unmatched. The CDR3 sequence is 18 residues long. Germline CDR1 MDHEN, CDR2 SYDVKM. CDR3 in DNA: TGTGCCAGCAGTTTAGCCGGGACTAGCGGGAGCCTACAAGAGACCCAGTACTTC. Protein: CASSLAGTSGSLQETQYF. Full variable domain (rest looked up from reference TRBV28 and TRBJ2-5): DVKVTQSSRYLVKRTGEKVFLECVQDMDHENMFWYRQDPGLGLRLIYFSYDVKMKEKGDIPEGYSVSREKKERFSLILESASTNQTSMYLCASSLAGTSGSLQETQYFGPGTRLLVL.

The chain is built from TRBV5-1 and TRBJ1-4; the match to TRBD1 covers 8 bases. The germline V gene has CDR1 SGHRS and CDR2 YFSETQ. Trimming at V came to 2 bases and at J to 7 bases, leaving 4 bases not matched to a gene. CDR3 size: 14 residues. The DNA of the CDR3 is TGCGCCAGCAGCTTCGGACAGGGCGCTGAAAAACTGTTTTTT. Protein sequence: CASSFGQGAEKLFF. Filled out from reference TRBV5-1 and TRBJ1-4, the complete variable domain reads KAGVTQTPRYLIKTRGQQVTLSCSPISGHRSVSWYQQTPGQGLQFLFEYFSETQRNKGNFPGRFSGRQFSNSRSEMNVSTLELGDSALYLCASSFGQGAEKLFFGSGTQLSVL.

This chain joins TRBV7-9 and TRBJ1-6; perhaps TRBD1 as D (5 bases). V dropped 5 bases and J dropped 11 bases, with 13 bases sitting between them. This CDR3 region has 13 residues. Germline V CDR1 and CDR2: SEHNR, FQNEAQ (reference sequence). The CDR3 is CASSGPSGTPLHF. The CDR3 region has the DNA TGTGCCAGCAGCGGGCCCTCAGGGACACCCCTCCACTTT.

V and J are TRBV30 and TRBJ2-2; tentative D call: TRBD1 (5 bases). CDR1 GTSNPN and CDR2 SVGIG come from the germline V gene (reference sequence). V was cut by 3 bases and J by 5 bases, with 13 bases left in between. CDR3 length: 14 amino acids. CDR3 nucleotide sequence: TGTGCCTGGAGGGCGGACAAAAGGACCGGGGAGCTGTTTTTT. It translates to CAWRADKRTGELFF.

This clone was counted once. The rearrangement links TRBV18 to TRBJ2-1; TRBD2 aligns across 8 bases. The CDR3 totals 12 residues. The germline CDR1 and CDR2 sequences are KGHSH and LQKENI. The trim removed 5 bases at V and 7 bases at J, leaving 1 base unmatched. The CDR3 protein is CASSSGGNEQFF. The CDR3 DNA reads TGTGCCAGCTCATCGGGGGGGAATGAGCAGTTCTTC.